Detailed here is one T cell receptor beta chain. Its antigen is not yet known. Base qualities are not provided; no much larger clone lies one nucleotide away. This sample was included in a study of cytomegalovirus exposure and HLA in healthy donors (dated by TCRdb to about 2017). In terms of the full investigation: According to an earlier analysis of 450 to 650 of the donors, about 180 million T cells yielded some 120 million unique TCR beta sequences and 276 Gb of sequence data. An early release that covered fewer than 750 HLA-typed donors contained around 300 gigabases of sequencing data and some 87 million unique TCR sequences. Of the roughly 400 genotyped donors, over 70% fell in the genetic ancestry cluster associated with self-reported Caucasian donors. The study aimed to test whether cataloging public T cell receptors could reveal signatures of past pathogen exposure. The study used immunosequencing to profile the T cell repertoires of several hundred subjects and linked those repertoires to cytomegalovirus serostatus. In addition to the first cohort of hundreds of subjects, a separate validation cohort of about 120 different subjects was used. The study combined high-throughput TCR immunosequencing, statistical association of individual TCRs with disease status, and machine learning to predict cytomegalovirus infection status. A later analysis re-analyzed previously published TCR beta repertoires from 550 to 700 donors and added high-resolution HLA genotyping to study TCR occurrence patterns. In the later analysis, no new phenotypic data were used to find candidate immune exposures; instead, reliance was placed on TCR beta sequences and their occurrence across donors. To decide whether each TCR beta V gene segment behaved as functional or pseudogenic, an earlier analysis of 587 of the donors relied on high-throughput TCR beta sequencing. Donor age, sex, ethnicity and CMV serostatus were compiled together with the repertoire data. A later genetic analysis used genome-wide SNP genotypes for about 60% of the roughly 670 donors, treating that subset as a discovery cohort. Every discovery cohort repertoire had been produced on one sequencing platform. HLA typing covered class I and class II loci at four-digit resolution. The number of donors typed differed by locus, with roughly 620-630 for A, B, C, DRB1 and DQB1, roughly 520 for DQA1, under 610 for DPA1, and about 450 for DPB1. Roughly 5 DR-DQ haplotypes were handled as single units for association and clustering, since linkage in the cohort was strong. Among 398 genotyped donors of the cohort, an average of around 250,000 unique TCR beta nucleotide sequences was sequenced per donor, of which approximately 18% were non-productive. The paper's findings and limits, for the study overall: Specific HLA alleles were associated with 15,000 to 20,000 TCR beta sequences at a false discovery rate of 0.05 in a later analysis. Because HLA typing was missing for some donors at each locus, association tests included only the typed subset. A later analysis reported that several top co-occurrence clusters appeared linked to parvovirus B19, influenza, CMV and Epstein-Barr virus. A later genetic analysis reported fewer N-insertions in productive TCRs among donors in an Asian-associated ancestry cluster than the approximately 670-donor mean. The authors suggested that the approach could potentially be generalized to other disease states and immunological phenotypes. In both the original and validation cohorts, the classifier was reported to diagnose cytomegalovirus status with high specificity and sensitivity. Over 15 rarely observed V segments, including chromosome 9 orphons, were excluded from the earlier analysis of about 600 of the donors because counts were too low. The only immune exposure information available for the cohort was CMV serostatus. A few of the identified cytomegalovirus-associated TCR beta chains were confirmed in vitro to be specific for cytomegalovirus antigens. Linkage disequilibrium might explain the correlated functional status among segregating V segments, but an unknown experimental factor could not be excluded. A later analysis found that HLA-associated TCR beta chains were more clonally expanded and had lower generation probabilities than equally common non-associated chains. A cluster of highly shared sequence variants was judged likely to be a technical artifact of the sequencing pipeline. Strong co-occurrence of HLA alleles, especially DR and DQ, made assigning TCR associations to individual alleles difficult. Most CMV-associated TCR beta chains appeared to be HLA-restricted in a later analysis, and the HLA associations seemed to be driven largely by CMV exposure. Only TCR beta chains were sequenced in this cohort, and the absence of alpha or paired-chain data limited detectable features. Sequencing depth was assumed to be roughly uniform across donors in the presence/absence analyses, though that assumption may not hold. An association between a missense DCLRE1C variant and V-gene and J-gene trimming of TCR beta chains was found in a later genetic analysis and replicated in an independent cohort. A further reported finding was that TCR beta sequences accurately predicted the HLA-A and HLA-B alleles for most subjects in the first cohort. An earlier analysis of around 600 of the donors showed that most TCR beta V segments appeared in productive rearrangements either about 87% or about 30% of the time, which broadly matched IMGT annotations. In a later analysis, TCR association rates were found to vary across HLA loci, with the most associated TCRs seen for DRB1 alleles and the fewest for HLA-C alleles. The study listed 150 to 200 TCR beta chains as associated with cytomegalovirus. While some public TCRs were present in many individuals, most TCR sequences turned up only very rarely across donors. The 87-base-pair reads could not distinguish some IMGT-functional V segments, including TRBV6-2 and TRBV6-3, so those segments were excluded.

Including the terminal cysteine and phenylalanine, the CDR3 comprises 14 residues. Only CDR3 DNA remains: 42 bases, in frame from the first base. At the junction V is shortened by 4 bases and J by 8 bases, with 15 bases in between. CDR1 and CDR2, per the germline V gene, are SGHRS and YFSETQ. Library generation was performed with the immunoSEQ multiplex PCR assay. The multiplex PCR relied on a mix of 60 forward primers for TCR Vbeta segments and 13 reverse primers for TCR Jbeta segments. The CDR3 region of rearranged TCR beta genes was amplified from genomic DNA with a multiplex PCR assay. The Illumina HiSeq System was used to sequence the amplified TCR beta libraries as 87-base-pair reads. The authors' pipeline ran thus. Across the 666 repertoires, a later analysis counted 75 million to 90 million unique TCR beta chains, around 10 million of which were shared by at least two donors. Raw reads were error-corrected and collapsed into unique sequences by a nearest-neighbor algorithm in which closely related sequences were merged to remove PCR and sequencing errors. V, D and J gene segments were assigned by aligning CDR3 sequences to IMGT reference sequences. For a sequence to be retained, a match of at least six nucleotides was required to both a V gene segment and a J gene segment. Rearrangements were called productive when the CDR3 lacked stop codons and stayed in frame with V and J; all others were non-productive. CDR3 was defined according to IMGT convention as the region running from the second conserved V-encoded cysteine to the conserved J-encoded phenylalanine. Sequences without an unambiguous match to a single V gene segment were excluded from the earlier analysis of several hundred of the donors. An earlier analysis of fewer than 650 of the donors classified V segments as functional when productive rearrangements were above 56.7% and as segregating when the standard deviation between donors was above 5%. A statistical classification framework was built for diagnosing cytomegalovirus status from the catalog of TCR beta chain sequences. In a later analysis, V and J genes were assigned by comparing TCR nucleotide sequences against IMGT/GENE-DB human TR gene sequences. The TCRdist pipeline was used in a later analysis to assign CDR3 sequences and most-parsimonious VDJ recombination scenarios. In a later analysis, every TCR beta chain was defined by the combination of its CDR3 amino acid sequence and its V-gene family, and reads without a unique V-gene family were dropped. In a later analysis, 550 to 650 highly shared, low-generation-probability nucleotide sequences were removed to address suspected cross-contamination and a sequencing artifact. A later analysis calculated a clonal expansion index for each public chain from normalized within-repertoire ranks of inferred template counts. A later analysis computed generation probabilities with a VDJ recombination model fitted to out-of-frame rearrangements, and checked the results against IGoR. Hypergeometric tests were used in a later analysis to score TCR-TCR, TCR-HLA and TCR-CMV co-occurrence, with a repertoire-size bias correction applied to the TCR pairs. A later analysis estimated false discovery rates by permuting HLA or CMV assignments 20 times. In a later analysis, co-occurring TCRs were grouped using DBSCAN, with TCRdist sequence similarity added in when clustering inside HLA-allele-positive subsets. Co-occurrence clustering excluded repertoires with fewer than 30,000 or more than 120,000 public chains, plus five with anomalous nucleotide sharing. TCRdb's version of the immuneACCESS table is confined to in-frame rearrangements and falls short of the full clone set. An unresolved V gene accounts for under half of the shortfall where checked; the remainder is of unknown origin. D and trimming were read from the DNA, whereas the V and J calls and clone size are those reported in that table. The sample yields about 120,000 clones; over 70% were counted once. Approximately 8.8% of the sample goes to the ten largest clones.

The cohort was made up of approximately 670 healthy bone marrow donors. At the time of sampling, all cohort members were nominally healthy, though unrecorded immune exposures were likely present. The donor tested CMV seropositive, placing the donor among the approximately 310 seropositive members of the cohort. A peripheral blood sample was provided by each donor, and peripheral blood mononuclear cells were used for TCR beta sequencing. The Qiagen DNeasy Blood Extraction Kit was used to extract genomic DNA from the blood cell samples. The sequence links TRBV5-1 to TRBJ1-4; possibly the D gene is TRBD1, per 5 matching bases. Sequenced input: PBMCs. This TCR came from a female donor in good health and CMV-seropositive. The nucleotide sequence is TGCGCCAGCAGCCAGGGACTCTGGGGGGAAAAACTGTTTTTT. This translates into CASSQGLWGEKLFF.